This entry describes one TCR beta chain. What it recognizes is unknown. CDR3 size: 15 residues. Trimming took off 0 bases at V and 0 bases at J, with 6 bases between the two ends. Looked up from germline, CDR1 is SGHTA and CDR2 is FQGNSA. Patients in the study, people with chemo-refractory metastatic non-small-cell lung cancer, received focal radiation plus ipilimumab CTLA-4 blockade. The data belong to a study of radiotherapy plus CTLA-4 blockade in lung cancer. Study-level findings and limits: Reports state that early shifts in blood T cell clones, with interferon-beta, best predicted response.

Sequenced by immunoSEQ multiplex PCR; TCRdb stores in-frame clones only, minus some. This table holds tens of thousands of clones, 70% to 90% found once. This sample comprised peripheral blood, obtained from a patient treated with radiotherapy plus ipilimumab. The chain joins TRBV7-2 to TRBJ2-1; D may be TRBD2 (5 bases). The receptor was derived from a human donor with non-small cell lung cancer whose response to radiotherapy plus ipilimumab could not be evaluated. DNA for the CDR3: TGTGCCAGCAGCTTAGCGGGGAGCTCCTACAATGAGCAGTTCTTC. This gives the protein CASSLAGSSYNEQFF. The variable domain in full, completed from reference TRBV7-2 and TRBJ2-1, reads GAGVSQSPSNKVTEKGKDVELRCDPISGHTALYWYRQSLGQGLEFLIYFQGNSAPDKSGLPSDRFSAERTGGSVSTLTIQRTQQEDSAVYLCASSLAGSSYNEQFFGPGTRLTVL.